This paragraph covers one TCR beta chain sequence. Its antigen is not identified. Germline-derived CDR1 and CDR2 are PRHDT and FYEKMQ (reference sequence). V shed 4 bases and J shed 0 bases, with 18 bases lying between them. The CDR3 is 17 residues long. The data originate from a study of T cells in tuberculosis. The wider study: Samples predate treatment or fall within its first 7 days. Study results and limitations: Active tuberculosis TCR-alpha repertoires lay closer to GMM-specific TCRs than IGRA-negative controls, suggesting clonal expansion.

Sequencing used immunoSEQ multiplex PCR; TCRdb keeps in-frame clones, though not all of them. The sample lists 29,000 or so clones, about 90% occurring once. Time point indicated: new active TB diagnosis, blood taken before or within 7 days of starting treatment. Unsorted cryopreserved PBMC were sequenced, averaging around 100,000 T cells per clinical donor. The sample in question was PBMCs, obtained at tuberculosis diagnosis. This receptor was obtained from an adult with tuberculosis. J is TRBJ1-2 and V is TRBV13, with a tentative D call TRBD1 (6 bases). CDR3 nucleotide sequence: TGTGCCAGCAGCTACGGGACAACCCGGGCCCCTAACTATGGCTACACCTTC. It codes for CASSYGTTRAPNYGYTF.